This passage covers 6 T cell receptor beta chains from one sample sequenced in a study of cytomegalovirus exposure and HLA in healthy donors. PCR primers comprised 60 Vbeta and 13 Jbeta primers. Sequencing used immunoSEQ multiplex PCR; TCRdb keeps in-frame clones, though not all of them. The sample lists more than 150,000 clones, less than 90% occurring once. Sequences were obtained from PBMCs. These receptors all stem from a boy aged 2-15 years in good health and CMV-seronegative.

In this sample, this clone turned up once. The rearrangement joins TRBV5-1 to TRBJ2-2; tentatively, D is TRBD1 (6 bases). The germline CDR1 and CDR2 sequences are SGHRS and YFSETQ. V dropped 2 bases and J dropped 3 bases, with 11 bases sitting between them. The CDR3 contains 15 residues. DNA of the CDR3: TGCGCCAGCAGCTTCCCAGGGGCGGACACCGGGGAGCTGTTTTTT. This sequence encodes CASSFPGADTGELFF.

The V gene is TRBV6-1, the J gene TRBJ2-7; 10 bases fit TRBD2. With V trimmed by 0 bases and J by 3 bases, 5 bases remained unmatched. The CDR3 is 16 residues long. The germline V gene has CDR1 MNHNS and CDR2 SASEGT. The CDR3: CASSEARTSGYYEQYF. DNA of the CDR3: TGTGCCAGCAGTGAAGCTCGGACTAGCGGTTACTACGAGCAGTACTTC.

This clone was picked up a small number of times. The chain's CDR3 is CASNAGGSVSSGANVLTF. The CDR3 nucleotides are TGTGCCAGCAACGCGGGGGGCAGTGTTAGCTCTGGGGCCAACGTCCTGACTTTC. The rearrangement uses TRBV28 and TRBJ2-6, with 8 bases that match TRBD2. The germline V gene encodes CDR1 MDHEN and CDR2 SYDVKM. The length of the CDR3 is 18 residues. After removal of 7 bases from V and 0 bases from J, the junction contained 11 bases not matched to a gene.

The chain uses TRBV5-1 and TRBJ2-7; D unclear. CDR1 SGHRS and CDR2 YFSETQ come from the germline V gene. This CDR3 region has 13 residues. V lost 3 bases to trimming and J lost 2 bases, with 9 bases between them. As DNA, the CDR3 is TGCGCCAGCAGCTCCAGACACCCCTACGAGCAGTACTTC. It encodes CASSSRHPYEQYF.

The rearrangement links TRBV28 to TRBJ1-5, with 8 nucleotides matching TRBD1. Trimming at V came to 6 bases and at J to 3 bases, leaving 7 bases not matched to a gene. Germline V gives CDR1 MDHEN, CDR2 SYDVKM. The CDR3 is 15 residues long. CDR3 sequence: CASRVLTGANQPQHF. The CDR3 DNA sequence: TGTGCCAGCAGGGTCTTGACAGGGGCCAATCAGCCCCAGCATTTT.

The gene calls are TRBV10-3 and TRBJ1-4; D remains ambiguous. The CDR3 length is 18 residues. Germline V gene sequence: CDR1 ENHRY, CDR2 SYGVKD. Trimming pared 0 bases from V and 7 bases from J, leaving 21 bases between. CDR3 region: CAISESTLTAGIGEKLFF. In DNA, the CDR3 is TGTGCCATCAGTGAGTCCACCTTAACAGCGGGGATTGGTGAAAAACTGTTTTTT.